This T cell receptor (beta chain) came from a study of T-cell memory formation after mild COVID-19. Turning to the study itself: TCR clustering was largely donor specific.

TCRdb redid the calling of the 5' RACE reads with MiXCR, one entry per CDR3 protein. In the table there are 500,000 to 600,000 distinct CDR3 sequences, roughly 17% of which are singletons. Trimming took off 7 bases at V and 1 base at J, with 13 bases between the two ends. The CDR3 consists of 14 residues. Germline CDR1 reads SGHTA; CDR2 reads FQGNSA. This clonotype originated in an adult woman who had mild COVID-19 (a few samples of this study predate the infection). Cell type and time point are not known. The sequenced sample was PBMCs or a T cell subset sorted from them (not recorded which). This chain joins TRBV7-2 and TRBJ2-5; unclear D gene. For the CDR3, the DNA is TGTGCCAGCACTTATGGCACTGCCCAAGAGACCCAGTACTTC. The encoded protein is CASTYGTAQETQYF. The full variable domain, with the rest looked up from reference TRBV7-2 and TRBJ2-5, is GAGVSQSPSNKVTEKGKDVELRCDPISGHTALYWYRQSLGQGLEFLIYFQGNSAPDKSGLPSDRFSAERTGGSVSTLTIQRTQQEDSAVYLCASTYGTAQETQYFGPGTRLLVL.